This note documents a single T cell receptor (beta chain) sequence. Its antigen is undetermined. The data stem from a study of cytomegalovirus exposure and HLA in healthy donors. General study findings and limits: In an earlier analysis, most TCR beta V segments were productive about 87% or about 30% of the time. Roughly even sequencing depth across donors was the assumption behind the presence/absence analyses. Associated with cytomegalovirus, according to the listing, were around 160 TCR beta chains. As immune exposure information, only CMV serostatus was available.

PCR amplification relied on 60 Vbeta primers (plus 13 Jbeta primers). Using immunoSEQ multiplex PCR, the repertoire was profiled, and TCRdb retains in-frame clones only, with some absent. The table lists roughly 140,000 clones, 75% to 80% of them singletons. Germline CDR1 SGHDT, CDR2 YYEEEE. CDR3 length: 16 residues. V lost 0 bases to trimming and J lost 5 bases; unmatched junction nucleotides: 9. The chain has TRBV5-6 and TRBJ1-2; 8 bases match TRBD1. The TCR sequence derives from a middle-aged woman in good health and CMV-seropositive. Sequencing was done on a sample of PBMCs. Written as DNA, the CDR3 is TGTGCCAGCAGCTTGGTGAATTGGCAGGGGGCGTATGGCTACACCTTC. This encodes CASSLVNWQGAYGYTF.